These 20 T cell receptor beta chains originate from one sample sequenced in a study of cytomegalovirus exposure and HLA in healthy donors. Primers included in the PCR were 60 Vbeta and 13 Jbeta primers. Libraries were prepared by immunoSEQ multiplex PCR; TCRdb keeps only in-frame clonotypes and omits some of them. The sample lists 100,000 to 150,000 clones, around 70% occurring once. Sequencing used PBMCs. All receptors come from a middle-aged man in good health and CMV-seropositive.

The chain combines TRBV7-3 with TRBJ2-1, with a possible D match to TRBD2 (6 bases). Germline values: CDR1 SGHTA, CDR2 FQGTGA. Trimming left V 5 bases short and J 9 bases short, with 23 bases between. The CDR3 totals 16 residues. The CDR3 region is CASSQGALPSGSEQFF. The CDR3 DNA sequence: TGTGCCAGCAGCCAAGGCGCGCTACCCTCCGGGAGTGAGCAGTTCTTC.

The chain uses TRBV5-1 and TRBJ2-7; D is perhaps TRBD1 (6 bases). Germline V CDR1 and CDR2: SGHRS, YFSETQ. V was trimmed by 7 bases and J by 0 bases, leaving 11 bases between them. This CDR3 comprises 13 residues. CDR3 protein: CASGDISSYEQYF. Here the CDR3 DNA reads TGCGCCAGCGGGGACATAAGCTCCTACGAGCAGTACTTC.

The V and J genes are TRBV7-9 and TRBJ1-3; 9 nucleotides align to TRBD1. Germline trimming cut 4 bases from V and 16 bases from J; bases unmatched to any gene: 8. Germline assignment: CDR1 SEHNR and CDR2 FQNEAQ (reference sequence). This CDR3 has 12 amino acids. The CDR3 DNA follows: TGTGCCAGCAGCTCCGGGACAGGGTGGTTGTATTTT. Its translation: CASSSGTGWLYF.

V is TRBV5-1 and J is TRBJ2-5, with a tentative D call TRBD2 (6 bases). V gave up 2 bases and J gave up 3 bases, with 8 bases separating them. Germline V CDR1 and CDR2: SGHRS, YFSETQ. CDR3 size: 13 residues. Here the CDR3 reads CASSLRGEETQYF. The CDR3 DNA is TGCGCCAGCAGCTTACGCGGGGAAGAGACCCAGTACTTC.

The chain joins TRBV5-4 to TRBJ1-3, with D possibly TRBD1 on 5 matching bases. The CDR3 spans 14 residues. Trimming removed 2 bases at V and 2 bases at J, with 8 bases between. The germline V gene encodes CDR1 SGHNT and CDR2 YYREEE (reference sequence). In DNA, the CDR3 is TGTGCCAGCAGCTTTCCAGGGACTGGAAACACCATATATTTT. Its translation is CASSFPGTGNTIYF. Filled out from reference TRBV5-4 and TRBJ1-3, the complete variable domain reads ETGVTQSPTHLIKTRGQQVTLRCSSQSGHNTVSWYQQALGQGPQFIFQYYREEENGRGNFPPRFSGLQFPNYSSELNVNALELDDSALYLCASSFPGTGNTIYFGEGSWLTVV.

This clone was seen more than once but under ten times. The chain combines TRBV15 with TRBJ2-2; TRBD1 matches 8 bases. This CDR3 is built from 14 residues. In germline, CDR1 is LNHNV, CDR2 YYDKDF (reference sequence). V lost 3 bases and J lost 7; bases outside the gene matches: 4. DNA of the CDR3: TGTGCCACCAGCAGGGGACAGGTTGTCGGGGAGCTGTTTTTT. Amino acids: CATSRGQVVGELFF.

V is TRBV7-2 and J is TRBJ2-2; D is perhaps TRBD1 (7 bases). Germline values: CDR1 SGHTA, CDR2 FQGNSA. V gave up 1 base and J gave up 4 bases, with 13 bases separating them. The CDR3 length is 16 residues. The DNA for the CDR3 is TGTGCCAGCAGCTTAGAGGCAGGGGGACTCACCGGGGAGCTGTTTTTT. As protein: CASSLEAGGLTGELFF.

V gene TRBV6-1 combines with J gene TRBJ2-7; D possibly corresponds to TRBD1 (6 bases). With 6 bases removed from V and 3 bases from J, the gap between germline ends came to 15 bases. Per germline, CDR1 MNHNS and CDR2 SASEGT. The CDR3 loop spans 14 amino acids. Here the CDR3 reads CASSRDNLNYEQYF. The CDR3, as DNA: TGTGCCAGCAGCCGGGACAATCTAAACTACGAGCAGTACTTC.

The chain couples TRBV11-3 to TRBJ2-1; 7 bases map to TRBD1. The CDR3 sequence is 14 residues long. CDR1 SGHNT and CDR2 YENEEA come from the germline V gene. The V segment lost 4 bases and the J segment 7 bases; nucleotides outside the gene matches: 7. The CDR3 DNA reads TGTGCCAGCAGCTCCCGGACAGGCGGGAATGAGCAGTTCTTC. The encoded protein is CASSSRTGGNEQFF.

The chain has TRBV5-1 and TRBJ1-1; 11 bases are a match to TRBD1. CDR1 SGHRS and CDR2 YFSETQ come from the germline V gene. After removal of 2 bases from V and 4 bases from J, the junction contained 1 base not matched to a gene. The CDR3 is made up of 14 amino acids. CDR3 region: CASSFGTGGTEAFF. CDR3 DNA sequence: TGCGCCAGCAGCTTCGGGACAGGGGGCACTGAAGCTTTCTTT.

The table lists this clone with a few counts. The gene calls are TRBV5-6 and TRBJ2-7, with 13 bases aligning to TRBD2. The J segment lost 4 bases and the V segment lost 4 bases, leaving 14 bases of the junction unmatched. The CDR3 runs 18 residues. Germline values: CDR1 SGHDT, CDR2 YYEEEE. The CDR3 DNA follows: TGTGCCAGCAGCCCGCAGTCCGGACTAGCGGGGGTATCGTACGAGCAGTACTTC. Amino acids: CASSPQSGLAGVSYEQYF.

This chain uses TRBV4-1 with TRBJ2-2; a possible D gene is TRBD1 (5 bases). CDR1 is MGHRA and CDR2 is YSYEKL in the germline V gene. The CDR3 has 17 amino acids. V lost 2 bases to trimming and J lost 4 bases, with 17 bases between them. The CDR3 protein is CASSQPLKGPGTGELFF. CDR3 bases: TGCGCCAGCAGCCAACCACTCAAGGGGCCGGGCACCGGGGAGCTGTTTTTT.

This clone was detected only a few times. V usage is TRBV27 and J usage is TRBJ2-3; 12 nucleotides agree with TRBD2. The V segment lost 8 bases and the J segment 4 bases; nucleotides outside the gene matches: 7. Germline CDR1 MNHEY, CDR2 SMNVEV (reference sequence). The CDR3 extends over 15 amino acids. The CDR3 here is CASGLTSGSADTQYF. DNA for the CDR3: TGTGCCAGCGGGCTGACTAGCGGGAGCGCAGATACGCAGTATTTT.

This chain connects TRBV9 to TRBJ2-2; D remains unclear. The CDR3 covers 14 residues. V lost 4 bases and J 8 bases, leaving 15 bases between the germline ends. Germline V gene data show CDR1 as SGDLS and CDR2 as YYNGEE. The CDR3 DNA reads as TGTGCCAGCAGCTCTCAATCGTTCGGGGGGGAGCTGTTTTTT. It is translated as CASSSQSFGGELFF.

The chain is built from TRBV19 and TRBJ1-5; D is unresolved. Trimming took 1 base from V and 11 from J, leaving 21 bases between them. The length of the CDR3 is 16 residues. CDR1 and CDR2 (germline): LNHDA, SQIVND (reference sequence). The CDR3 DNA reads as TGTGCCAGTAGTATAGTAAGCGGTGCCCCTCGGGAGTCCCAGCATTTT. This translates into CASSIVSGAPRESQHF.

This clone was recorded once. The chain links TRBV28 to TRBJ1-5, with D possibly TRBD1 on 5 matching bases. The germline V gene has CDR1 MDHEN and CDR2 SYDVKM. V was clipped by 3 bases and J by 4 bases, with 7 bases between them. The CDR3 is 13 amino acids. CDR3 nucleotide sequence: TGTGCCAGCAGTTTCGGGACTAATCAGCCCCAGCATTTT. Amino acid sequence: CASSFGTNQPQHF.

The chain recombines TRBV9 with TRBJ2-3, with a tentative D call TRBD2 (6 bases). V gave up 2 bases and J gave up 11 bases, with 18 bases separating them. Germline CDR1 reads SGDLS; CDR2 reads YYNGEE. The CDR3 runs 14 residues. CDR3 in amino acids: CASSVGLPGFMQYF. Here the CDR3 DNA reads TGTGCCAGCAGCGTGGGACTCCCCGGTTTTATGCAGTATTTT.

The chain employs TRBV7-8 and TRBJ2-3, with 7 bases lining up with TRBD2. The V gene end was trimmed by 1 base and the J gene end by 1 base; junction bases not matched to a gene: 2. The CDR3 has 15 residues. Germline V gives CDR1 SGHVS, CDR2 FQNEAQ. In DNA form, the CDR3 reads TGTGCCAGCAGCTTAGGGGGAGGGGGCACAGATACGCAGTATTTT. It translates to CASSLGGGGTDTQYF.

V is TRBV7-8 and J is TRBJ1-6; TRBD1 might be the D (5 bases). V was pared by 5 bases and J by 5 bases, with 16 bases between. This CDR3 is built from 16 residues. The germline CDR1 and CDR2 sequences are SGHVS and FQNEAQ. The CDR3 coding sequence is TGTGCCAGCAGCCGCAGTCGGGGGGAGAATAATTCACCCCTCCACTTT. Translating gives CASSRSRGENNSPLHF.

The chain recombines TRBV29-1 with TRBJ1-5; no firm D call. Germline-derived CDR1 and CDR2 are SQVTM and ANQGSEA. V was shortened by 7 bases and J by 3 bases, with 10 bases between the two germline ends. CDR3 length: 12 amino acids. The CDR3 protein is CSAREPNQPQHF. CDR3 nucleotide sequence: TGCAGCGCCCGGGAACCCAATCAGCCCCAGCATTTT.